This T cell receptor (beta chain) is from a study of cytomegalovirus exposure and HLA in healthy donors. Germline assignment: CDR1 LNHNV and CDR2 YYDKDF (reference sequence). Trimming took 3 bases from V and 1 from J, leaving 10 bases between them. This CDR3 is built from 14 residues. Study conclusions and caveats: Per published reports, the classifier diagnosed cytomegalovirus status with high specificity and sensitivity. TCR beta chains numbering more than 150 were designated cytomegalovirus-associated.

TCRdb's copy holds only in-frame clones and misses some; the assay was immunoSEQ multiplex PCR. Altogether around 60,000 clones are present, 90% to 96% being singletons, with the ten largest covering 1.2%. Comment on this clone: Its antigen is still unknown.

The rearrangement joins TRBV15 to TRBJ2-7, with TRBD1 as a possible D gene (7 bases). The specimen sequenced was PBMCs. The origin of this receptor is a woman aged 18-29 years in good health and CMV-seronegative. The CDR3 region has the DNA TGTGCCACCAGCAGGGAGGGACAGTCCTACGAGCAGTACTTC. Protein product: CATSREGQSYEQYF.